This TCR beta chain was captured in a study of shared T cell receptors in the human thymus. The repertoire was sequenced with immunoSEQ multiplex PCR; TCRdb's copy has only in-frame clones and lacks some. The sample consists of roughly 550,000 clones, 70% to 80% of them appearing once. The CDR3 spans 10 residues. Germline loops: CDR1 DFQATT, CDR2 SNEGSKA (reference sequence). The V end lost 6 bases, the J end lost 4 bases, and 6 bases lay between the germline ends. The data were also submitted as part of a second study, on human thymus T cells. That source notes: Healthy Finnish infants having corrective surgery for congenital heart defects served as donors. The source of the thymus tissue was resections taken during corrective heart surgery. Unrelated people showed highly overlapping thymic repertoires, related research reported.

The chain links TRBV20-1 to TRBJ2-5; unclear D gene. Specimen: thymocytes. This sequence originates from a boy younger than two with a congenital heart defect. The CDR3 sequence: CSALGETQYF. In nucleotides, the CDR3 is TGCAGTGCACTTGGAGAGACCCAGTACTTC.